The 19 T cell receptor beta chains below were found in one sample sequenced in a study of blood T cells in healthy people across ages. Primers used in a second PCR of roughly 6 to 11 cycles were a sample-barcoded 5' primer and a J-beta primer mix. TCRdb processed the 5' RACE reads anew with MiXCR; each CDR3 protein has one entry. In the table there are around 800,000 distinct CDR3 sequences, less than 80% of which are singletons. The sequenced material came from blood. The origin of the receptors is a man aged 30 to 45 in good health.

This clonotype was seen just once. The chain carries TRBV28 and TRBJ2-5; 14 bases are shared with TRBD2. The CDR3 has 13 residues. The V gene end was trimmed by 8 bases and the J gene end by 13 bases; junction bases not matched to a gene: 9. Germline V gene lookup returns CDR1 MDHEN and CDR2 SYDVKM. Here the CDR3 DNA reads TGTGCCAGCGTAAAGACTAGCGGGGGGGAAATGTACTTC. Amino acid sequence: CASVKTSGGEMYF.

The chain recombines TRBV5-1 with TRBJ1-1; 10 nucleotides match TRBD1. J was trimmed by 9 bases and V by 0 bases; bases with no gene match: 5. The germline V gene encodes CDR1 SGHRS and CDR2 YFSETQ. This CDR3 has 14 amino acids. This CDR3 is CASSLDRGQGKAFF. DNA of the CDR3: TGCGCCAGCAGCTTGGATAGGGGACAGGGGAAAGCTTTCTTT. Complete variable domain (other parts from reference TRBV5-1 and TRBJ1-1): KAGVTQTPRYLIKTRGQQVTLSCSPISGHRSVSWYQQTPGQGLQFLFEYFSETQRNKGNFPGRFSGRQFSNSRSEMNVSTLELGDSALYLCASSLDRGQGKAFFGQGTRLTVV.

J is TRBJ2-1 and V is TRBV5-8, with 10 nucleotides matching TRBD2. Germline V gene sequence: CDR1 SGHTS, CDR2 YDEGEE. The CDR3 is made up of 20 amino acids. Unmatched junction bases numbered 17, after V lost 4 bases and J lost 1 base. The CDR3 reads CASSPRIAGGAKLSYNEQFF. For the CDR3, the DNA is TGTGCCAGCAGCCCCCGTATAGCGGGGGGCGCGAAACTATCCTACAATGAGCAGTTCTTC.

The V gene is TRBV11-3, the J gene TRBJ2-5; D is unresolved. The last part of the DNA fits TRBJ2-7 better; the J call may be wrong. The CDR3 contains 11 residues. Germline CDR1 and CDR2: SGHNT and YENEEA. The CDR3 is CASAKGDEQYF. In nucleotides, the CDR3 is TGTGCCAGCGCCAAGGGTGACGAGCAGTACTTC.

The chain links TRBV20-1 to TRBJ1-2; D may be TRBD1 (6 bases). CDR1 and CDR2 (germline): DFQATT, SNEGSKA (reference sequence). CDR3 size: 14 residues. The V end was cut by 7 bases, the J end by 3 bases, with 18 bases between. The CDR3 is CSVHGGGLYYGYTF. The CDR3 nucleotides are TGCAGTGTTCACGGGGGGGGGCTGTACTATGGCTACACCTTC.

The chain couples TRBV28 to TRBJ2-7, with 10 positions matching TRBD1. Germline V gives CDR1 MDHEN, CDR2 SYDVKM. Trimming cost V 5 bases and J 2 bases; bases outside gene matches: 6. The CDR3 is 15 residues long. The CDR3 nucleotides are TGTGCCAGCAGTCCCGGACAGGGGGGAGCCTACGAGCAGTACTTC. It encodes CASSPGQGGAYEQYF.

V gene TRBV12-3 or TRBV12-4 combines with J gene TRBJ1-5; no clear D. The ends were cut back, 3 bases at V and 3 bases at J, with 9 bases in the middle. The CDR3 consists of 14 residues. This chain's CDR3 is CASSFEVPNQPQHF. The CDR3 bases are TGTGCCAGCAGTTTTGAGGTCCCCAATCAGCCCCAGCATTTT.

This clonotype has only one observation. V usage is TRBV28 and J usage is TRBJ1-1, with 7 bases identical to TRBD1. The CDR3 loop spans 15 amino acids. Trimming removed 5 bases from V and 2 bases from J; junction bases left unmatched: 8. CDR1 MDHEN and CDR2 SYDVKM come from the germline V gene. The CDR3 DNA reads as TGTGCCAGCAGTCCACGGGACAGCCAAAACACTGAAGCTTTCTTT. It yields the protein CASSPRDSQNTEAFF.

V gene TRBV7-3 combines with J gene TRBJ2-7; D gene unclear. The CDR3 sequence is 14 residues long. Germline V gives CDR1 SGHTA, CDR2 FQGTGA. V was cut by 3 bases and J by 3 bases, with 12 bases left in between. Here the CDR3 reads CASSLVGRYYEQYF. CDR3 nucleotide sequence: TGTGCCAGCAGCTTGGTCGGCCGGTACTACGAGCAGTACTTC.

On this clonotype: Germline and junction disagree at one end, which may indicate a read error. The CDR3 region has the DNA TGTGCCATCGGTGAGCAGTTGGACTATGGCTACACCTTC. Amino acids: CAIGEQLDYGYTF. The chain has TRBV10-3 and TRBJ1-2; D is ambiguous. Per germline, CDR1 ENHRY and CDR2 SYGVKD. This CDR3 comprises 13 residues.

The gene calls are TRBV9 and TRBJ2-2, with 7 bases identical to TRBD1. CDR3 length: 16 amino acids. CDR1 is SGDLS and CDR2 is YYNGEE in the germline V gene. V was clipped by 0 bases and J by 1 base; unmatched bases: 3. The CDR3 here is CASSVAAGGNTGELFF. For the CDR3, the DNA is TGTGCCAGCAGCGTAGCTGCAGGGGGGAACACCGGGGAGCTGTTTTTT.

The chain employs TRBV12-3 or TRBV12-4 and TRBJ2-7; weak D call: TRBD2 (5 bases). The CDR3 is made up of 15 amino acids. V lost 5 bases and J 0 bases, leaving 14 bases between the germline ends. The CDR3 nucleotides read TGTGCCAGCAGTCCTCGTGGAGGACTCTCCTACGAGCAGTACTTC. Protein: CASSPRGGLSYEQYF.

This clonotype came up a few times. This rearrangement joins TRBV20-1 to TRBJ2-1, with TRBD2 matching over 7 bases. Germline CDR1 and CDR2: DFQATT and SNEGSKA (reference sequence). The CDR3 totals 14 residues. V was clipped by 7 bases and J by 6 bases; unmatched bases: 12. CDR3 sequence reads: CSVPGRGTRNEQFF. DNA of the CDR3: TGCAGTGTCCCAGGGAGGGGTACGCGCAATGAGCAGTTCTTC.

The chain recombines TRBV2 with TRBJ2-1, with a possible D match to TRBD1 (6 bases). V lost 8 bases and J 6 bases, leaving 14 bases between the germline ends. CDR3 size: 13 residues. Germline CDR1 reads SNHLY; CDR2 reads FYNNEI. The CDR3 sequence: CASRDNSPNEQFF. DNA of the CDR3: TGTGCCAGCCGGGACAACAGCCCCAATGAGCAGTTCTTC.

The rearrangement joins TRBV6-5 to TRBJ2-5, with a tentative D call TRBD2 (6 bases). Trimming stripped 7 bases from V and 7 bases from J, with 19 bases between. Germline CDR1 reads MNHEY; CDR2 reads SVGAGI. This CDR3 region has 14 residues. CDR3 protein: CASTTTGGGVTQYF. In DNA, the CDR3 is TGTGCCAGCACCACGACCGGGGGAGGTGTGACCCAGTACTTC.

This clonotype was seen a handful of times. The chain employs TRBV7-6 and TRBJ2-7; TRBD2 is a possible D gene (6 bases). Germline CDR1 SGHVS, CDR2 FNYEAQ. Between the trimmed V and J ends, which lost 4 bases and 2 bases, there was a span of 9 bases. This CDR3 is 13 amino acids long. The chain's CDR3 is CASSCGETYEQYF. DNA for the CDR3: TGTGCCAGCAGCTGCGGGGAGACCTACGAGCAGTACTTC. The entire variable domain, with the rest obtained from reference TRBV7-6 and TRBJ2-7, is as follows: GAGVSQSPRYKVTKRGQDVALRCDPISGHVSLYWYRQALGQGPEFLTYFNYEAQQDKSGLPNDRFSAERPEGSISTLTIQRTEQRDSAMYRCASSCGETYEQYFGPGTRLTVT.

CDR3 in amino acids: CASSYSLGGQAIYNEQFF. The CDR3 DNA reads as TGTGCCAGCAGTTACTCTTTGGGGGGACAAGCTATCTACAATGAGCAGTTCTTC. The chain employs TRBV6-5 and TRBJ2-1; the D gene could be TRBD1 or TRBD2 (6 bases each). The CDR3 totals 18 residues. In germline, CDR1 is MNHEY, CDR2 SVGAGI. V lost 0 bases and J lost 3, with 18 bases in between.

The chain couples TRBV7-2 to TRBJ2-5; D is unclear. CDR3 length: 12 residues. Germline V gene lookup returns CDR1 SGHTA and CDR2 FQGNSA. V lost 4 bases to trimming and J lost 11 bases, with 14 bases between them. The CDR3 protein is CASSSLGYAQYF. CDR3 bases: TGTGCCAGCAGCTCCCTGGGTTACGCGCAGTACTTC.

This clonotype was counted between two and nine times. V is TRBV3-1 and J is TRBJ1-5; TRBD1 is a possible D gene (6 bases). The germline CDR1 and CDR2 sequences are LGHDT and YNNKEL (reference sequence). V was trimmed by 1 base and J by 3 bases, leaving 10 bases between them. The CDR3 totals 15 residues. The CDR3 spells CASSQGTDPNQPQHF. The CDR3 region has the DNA TGTGCCAGCAGCCAAGGGACAGACCCCAATCAGCCCCAGCATTTT.